The text below deals with one TCR beta chain. What antigen it recognizes has not been identified. Nothing much larger sits one base from this clone, and base qualities are not available. This entry is derived from a study of T cells in Graves' hyperthyroidism and ophthalmopathy (dated by TCRdb to between 2017 and 2020). In terms of the full investigation: Peripheral blood was sampled at the time of initial diagnosis, prior to any treatment. A discovery cohort of roughly 96 patients, 43 with Graves' ophthalmopathy and about 58 with stable Graves' hyperthyroidism, was used to find distinguishing TCR V-J signatures. Prospective prediction of ophthalmopathy was tested in an independent validation cohort of some 19 hyperthyroidism patients and 17 patients who later progressed to ophthalmopathy. The 75 to 100 discovery patients were randomly divided into training and test sets at a 7:3 ratio. In addition, the study compared T-cell repertoires in thyroid tissue and in blood from about 6 Graves' hyperthyroidism patients. Following sampling, methimazole starting at 30 mg daily was given to hyperthyroidism patients, and high-dose intravenous methylprednisolone was given to ophthalmopathy patients. The paper describes TCR Vbeta CDR3 sequencing of roughly 130 peripheral blood samples, made up of roughly 45 ophthalmopathy patients, some 76 hyperthyroidism patients and roughly 17 progressor patients. Study-wide conclusions, independent of this receptor: Most expanded thyroid clonotypes (frequency above 0.001) were also detected in blood, a finding suggesting that blood repertoires may reflect thyroid immune responses. In validation, the model predicted progression to ophthalmopathy with 55% to 71% sensitivity and 72% to 75% specificity, a median of roughly seven months before onset. No statistical method was used to set the sample size in advance, and investigators knew the group allocation. Ophthalmopathy was separated from stable hyperthyroidism by a 13 V-J signature model, with roughly 88% sensitivity and about 81% specificity obtained in cross-validation and 80%/75% obtained in testing.

The germline V gene encodes CDR1 SGHTA and CDR2 FQGNSA. From the cysteine up to the phenylalanine, the CDR3 has a length of 18 residues. Only the CDR3 DNA stays, 54 bases, in frame from base 1. Germline trimming: 5 bases from V, 2 bases from J; junction bases outside gene matches: 10. TCR beta CDR3 regions were amplified from RNA transcripts. For the first round of RT-PCR on the TCR CDR3, the HTBI primer set was used together with the Qiagen OneStep RT-PCR kit. The libraries were constructed in a second round of multiplex PCR and then size-selected and purified. Sequencing of the libraries was done on an Illumina HiSeq2000 using paired-end 100 bp reads. The paper's processing steps were these. SOAPnuke was used to process the raw data, with reads discarded if the reads contained adapters or uncalled bases, had a mean Phred below 15, or lacked an exact constant-primer or identifier match. COPE v1.2.5 was used to merge high-quality paired reads, and clonotypes were defined as unique nucleotide sequences. MiTCR v1.1 was used to align the clonotypes against IMGT TRBV, TRBD and TRBJ reference segments. Only V-J combinations with frequency above 0.0001, covering 99% to 99.2% of repertoires, were analysed. The TCS score was defined as F50 (clonal expansion) divided by E x V (chaos), with BLOSUM62-based TCRdist calculated between CDR3 peptides within each V-J. Welch's t-statistics and random forest reduced 500 to 550 V-J features to around 14, which were used in a naive Bayes classifier (R e1071). The public reads were reprocessed in TCRdb via fastp at Q25 and MiXCR, keeping in-frame beta chains. Rows matching on CDR3 protein sequence are summarized as one entry with the most common DNA and genes. The V and J calls and clone size are TCRdb's, not the authors'. Here the sample has some 560,000 distinct CDR3 sequences; around 15% occur a single time. The leading ten clones occupy about 14% of the sample.

Stable Graves' hyperthyroidism was defined as the absence of progression to ophthalmopathy over 18 months of follow-up. Hyperthyroidism patients were newly diagnosed, with disease duration under 2 months, and aged 18 to 65 years. Exclusion was applied to patients with uncontrolled infections, other autoimmune diseases, pregnancy or lactation. Diagnoses were based on clinical symptoms, serum thyroxine and TRAb, thyroid ultrasound and orbital computed tomography. PBMCs were separated from around 9.1 ml of fresh peripheral blood using Ficoll-Paque density gradient centrifugation. Total RNA was extracted with Trizol reagent, and quality was checked on an Agilent 2100 Bioanalyzer.

The chain couples TRBV7-2 to TRBJ1-6; TRBD1 agrees with 9 junctional bases. This receptor was obtained from a woman aged 40 to 50 with Graves' hyperthyroidism. Source material: blood. The sequenced DNA: TGTGCCAGCAGCCCAAAAGCTACAGGGGGCACCTATAATTCACCCCTCCACTTT. The translation is CASSPKATGGTYNSPLHF.